Listed here are 16 T cell receptor beta chains from one sample, sequenced in a study of cytomegalovirus exposure and HLA in healthy donors (dated by TCRdb to 2016 to 2017). The library came from the immunoSEQ multiplex PCR assay. A mixture of 60 forward primers for TCR Vbeta segments and 13 reverse primers for TCR Jbeta segments was used in the multiplex PCR. The immuneACCESS repertoire file appears here via TCRdb, limited to in-frame rearrangements. These files lack a portion of the clones; in checked studies, under half of the deficit traces to unresolved V genes, and the cause of the others is not known. This sample is represented by approximately 290,000 clones; 75% to 90% of them were singletons. Roughly 0.31% of the sample is held by the ten biggest clonotypes. Sequencing used PBMCs. These receptors were taken from a girl aged 2 to 10 in good health and CMV-seronegative.

This clone showed up just a few times. The V gene is TRBV5-4, the J gene TRBJ1-1; D call uncertain. V was pared by 2 bases and J by 3 bases, with 8 bases between. Per germline, CDR1 SGHNT and CDR2 YYREEE (reference sequence). The CDR3 covers 13 residues. This chain's CDR3 is CASSFGTYTEAFF. Written as DNA, the CDR3 is TGTGCCAGCAGCTTTGGCACCTACACTGAAGCTTTCTTT.

The chain employs TRBV13 and TRBJ1-1; TRBD1 agrees at 7 bases. Per germline, CDR1 PRHDT and CDR2 FYEKMQ (reference sequence). This CDR3 is built from 17 residues. Unmatched junction bases numbered 9, after V lost 1 base and J lost 1 base. The CDR3 sequence is CASSLDRFYRGNTEAFF. The DNA for the CDR3 is TGTGCCAGCAGCTTAGACCGATTTTACAGGGGGAACACTGAAGCTTTCTTT.

The chain couples TRBV7-9 to TRBJ2-7, with D perhaps matching TRBD1 (6 bases). Germline V gene lookup returns CDR1 SEHNR and CDR2 FQNEAQ (reference sequence). Trimming left V 7 bases short and J 3 bases short, with 22 bases between. CDR3 length equals 16 residues. This chain's CDR3 is CASTPPTGTPGYEQYF. The DNA for the CDR3 is TGTGCCAGCACCCCTCCGACCGGGACACCAGGCTACGAGCAGTACTTC.

This clone has just one count. The V gene is TRBV27, the J gene TRBJ1-1; 8 nucleotides line up with TRBD1. The germline V gene has CDR1 MNHEY and CDR2 SMNVEV (reference sequence). Trimming removed 5 bases from V and 0 bases from J; junction bases left unmatched: 5. The CDR3 runs 15 residues. The CDR3 bases are TGTGCCAGCAGTCCAGGACAGGGATTGAACACTGAAGCTTTCTTT. It codes for CASSPGQGLNTEAFF.

The V and J genes are TRBV28 and TRBJ2-7; a weak D match, TRBD1 (6 bases). V lost 6 bases to trimming and J lost 0 bases, with 12 bases between them. The CDR3 covers 14 residues. The germline V gene encodes CDR1 MDHEN and CDR2 SYDVKM. The CDR3 bases are TGTGCCAGCAGCACGACAGGTAGCTCCTACGAGCAGTACTTC. It codes for CASSTTGSSYEQYF.

The chain carries TRBV19 and TRBJ2-1, with TRBD2 matching over 12 bases. Losses at the gene ends were 2 bases for V and 0 bases for J; bases not matched to a gene: 11. Looked up from germline, CDR1 is LNHDA and CDR2 is SQIVND (reference sequence). There are 20 residues in the CDR3. The CDR3 DNA reads as TGTGCCAGTAGTATAAGGTTTCTAGCGGGGGGGATAAGCTCCTACAATGAGCAGTTCTTC. Its protein product is CASSIRFLAGGISSYNEQFF.

This clone was counted a single time. V usage is TRBV30 and J usage is TRBJ2-6; D is perhaps TRBD1 (5 bases). CDR3 length equals 13 residues. V lost 4 bases and J lost 2, with 6 bases in between. Germline V gene sequence: CDR1 GTSNPN, CDR2 SVGIG (reference sequence). CDR3 in amino acids: CAWTGTGANVLTF. The CDR3 DNA sequence: TGTGCCTGGACAGGGACTGGGGCCAACGTCCTGACTTTC.

A word on this clone: One end of the junction does not line up with germline, which may come from a read error. This rearrangement joins TRBV7-3 to TRBJ1-2, with 9 bases that match TRBD1. The germline gives CDR1 SGHTA, CDR2 FQGTGA. The CDR3 is 16 residues long. CDR3 region: CASSPKPGQGFLGHTF. CDR3 nucleotides: TGTGCCAGCAGCCCCAAGCCGGGACAGGGTTTCCTTGGCCACACCTTC.

This chain connects TRBV4-2 to TRBJ1-5; 8 bases map to TRBD1. CDR3 length: 14 residues. The junction had 4 bases not matched to a gene; V was cut back by 3 bases and J by 6 bases. Germline values: CDR1 LGHNA, CDR2 YNFKEQ. The CDR3 sequence is CASSQYRGSQPQHF. The DNA of the CDR3 is TGTGCCAGCAGCCAGTACAGGGGGAGTCAGCCCCAGCATTTT.

The chain is built from TRBV9 and TRBJ1-1, with D possibly matching TRBD1 (6 bases). The germline CDR1 and CDR2 sequences are SGDLS and YYNGEE. CDR3 length: 13 amino acids. The V end was cut by 5 bases, the J end by 11 bases, with 19 bases between. Written as DNA, the CDR3 is TGTGCCAGCAGTGATCAGGGGACGGGTGGTGCTTTCTTT. As protein: CASSDQGTGGAFF. Drawing the rest from reference TRBV9 and TRBJ1-1, the complete variable domain is DSGVTQTPKHLITATGQRVTLRCSPRSGDLSVYWYQQSLDQGLQFLIQYYNGEERAKGNILERFSAQQFPDLHSELNLSSLELGDSALYFCASSDQGTGGAFFGQGTRLTVV.

In this sample, this clone turned up once. The chain couples TRBV7-9 to TRBJ2-1; TRBD2 agrees at 7 bases. V dropped 0 bases and J dropped 0; count of bases not matched to a gene: 5. CDR3 length: 17 residues. The germline V gene has CDR1 SEHNR and CDR2 FQNEAQ (reference sequence). For the CDR3, the DNA is TGTGCCAGCAGCTTAGCGGGGCGGGAGTCCTCCTACAATGAGCAGTTCTTC. As protein: CASSLAGRESSYNEQFF.

This clone was counted a few times. The same CDR3 is also encoded by other DNA sequences in this sample. The chain has TRBV5-1 and TRBJ2-5; TRBD1 might be the D (6 bases). Trimming left V 4 bases short and J 2 bases short, with 9 bases between. The CDR3 totals 13 residues. Germline V gives CDR1 SGHRS, CDR2 YFSETQ. CDR3 sequence reads: CASSPGQQETQYF. As DNA, the CDR3 is TGCGCCAGCAGCCCCGGACAGCAAGAGACCCAGTACTTC.

V and J are TRBV15 and TRBJ2-7; no reliable D call. In germline, CDR1 is LNHNV, CDR2 YYDKDF (reference sequence). V lost 0 bases, J lost 4 bases, and 7 bases lay in between. This CDR3 has 13 residues. The CDR3 sequence: CATSRDSLYEQYF. For the CDR3, the DNA is TGTGCCACCAGCAGAGATTCTCTTTACGAGCAGTACTTC.

V usage is TRBV7-9 and J usage is TRBJ2-7; maybe TRBD1 (5 bases). V dropped 4 bases and J dropped 5 bases, with 9 bases sitting between them. CDR1 is SEHNR and CDR2 is FQNEAQ in the germline V gene (reference sequence). This CDR3 is 12 amino acids long. CDR3 sequence reads: CASSWGGDEQYF. CDR3 nucleotide sequence: TGTGCCAGCAGCTGGGGCGGCGACGAGCAGTACTTC.

This clone appeared a few times. This rearrangement joins TRBV11-2 to TRBJ1-5; 7 nucleotides agree with TRBD1. V dropped 5 bases and J dropped 4; count of bases not matched to a gene: 11. This CDR3 contains 16 residues. Germline V gene data show CDR1 as SGHAT and CDR2 as FQNNGV. CDR3 in amino acids: CASSPLAGTANQPQHF. In DNA form, the CDR3 reads TGTGCCAGCAGCCCCCTTGCCGGGACAGCTAATCAGCCCCAGCATTTT.

Only a few counts were recorded for this clone. The chain has TRBV5-4 and TRBJ2-7, with 10 bases identical to TRBD1. Unmatched junction bases numbered 5, after V lost 0 bases and J lost 2 bases. Germline V gene data show CDR1 as SGHNT and CDR2 as YYREEE (reference sequence). The CDR3 runs 16 residues. This CDR3 is CASSLGTGGPPYEQYF. The CDR3, as DNA: TGTGCCAGCAGCTTGGGGACAGGGGGACCTCCCTACGAGCAGTACTTC.